The sequence of this T cell receptor (beta chain) was determined in a study of blood T cell repertoires in COVID-19 (dated by TCRdb to 2020 to 2022). Some background on the complete study: The collaborator samples originated in the United States, Italy and Spain and spanned the acute and convalescent phases of COVID-19. The material from the prospective study consisted of cDNA or gDNA derived from T cells, B-cell-depleted T cells, or PBMCs. The dataset comprised deeply sampled blood TCRbeta repertoires from subjects exposed to, actively infected with, or recovered from COVID-19. The repertoires were released in a freely available public database meant as a resource for research on the immune response to SARS-CoV-2. Samples came from the ongoing ImmuneRACE study (first 160 participants) plus 1,254 subjects from 6 global collaborators. A de-identified subject ID, COVID-19 status, age in years and sex were almost always included in the sample metadata. Where available, HLA class I and class II types were taken from metadata supplied by the sample provider and were not determined by assay-based typing.

Points on this clone: Its antigen has not been determined. Within one base of it there is no much larger clone, and no base qualities were kept.

TCRbeta CDR3 regions were amplified from genomic DNA using the immunoSEQ Assay, a bias-controlled multiplex PCR. The source study handled its data this way. Nucleated cell counts per sample were estimated from amplification of reference gene primers within the assay. To quantify the absolute abundance of each unique TCRbeta CDR3 rearrangement, sequence reads were collapsed and filtered. Productive Simpson clonality was computed per sample as the square root of Simpson's diversity index over productive rearrangements. TCRdb obtained this table from immuneACCESS and retained in-frame rearrangements with V and J assigned. These tables miss some clones; where compared with another copy, unresolved V genes account for less than half of the shortfall, and the remainder is unexplained. The V and J calls and the clone size are those of that table, but D and trimming were determined from the DNA. Recorded for this sample are 54,000 or so clones; roughly four fifths of them occurred a single time. The ten largest clones add up to under 14% of the sample.

At one collaborating source in Seattle, patients were enrolled during active infection and were followed longitudinally through the course of disease. Whole blood was collected in K2EDTA tubes by collaborating institutions according to the institutions' own protocols. For TCRbeta analysis, collaborators shipped samples in one of three forms: frozen whole blood, isolated PBMCs, or DNA extracted from either of those sample types. Beyond this particular receptor, the publication reports: Clinical and demographic metadata were provided uncurated, with the amount varying by source and participant.

V sheds 0 bases and J sheds 5 bases, leaving 8 bases between their ends. The CDR3 goes from the cysteine to the phenylalanine over 13 residues. The entry retains the CDR3 DNA only, 39 bases that are in frame from base 1. CDR1 and CDR2 are read off the germline V gene as SGHRS and YFSETQ. This receptor was taken from a man older than 75 with COVID-19, enrolled during active disease. The rearranged segments are TRBV5-1 and TRBJ1-1, with the D gene not confidently named. Sequencing was performed on peripheral blood. The CDR3 has the sequence CASSLVAETEAFF. The bases read TGCGCCAGCAGCTTGGTAGCGGAAACTGAAGCTTTCTTT.